These T cell receptor beta chains were read from a single sample in a study of blood T cell repertoires in COVID-19. The assay was immunoSEQ multiplex PCR, and TCRdb's table has in-frame clones only and misses some. The sample yields more than 80,000 clones, roughly 87% seen once. The sequenced sample consisted of peripheral blood. The source is a man between 18 and 35 years old with COVID-19, enrolled during active disease. Both conserved end residues are part of each CDR3. D genes are given only for firm matches. The size entry is marked missing in some rows and otherwise reads once, few, many or a size class.

NA,TRBV7-8,TRBJ2-2,once,TGTGCCAGCAGCTCCACTAGAATTCGGGTTACCGGGGAGCTGTTTTTT,CASSSTRIRVTGELFF
NA,TRBV5-6,TRBJ2-5,once,TGTGCCAGCAGCTTTGACCGGCCGGGGACCCAGTACTTC,CASSFDRPGTQYF
NA,TRBV7-6,TRBJ2-1,NA,TGTGCCAGCAGCTTAGTTTTTGGGGAGGCCGACTACAATGAGCAGTTCTTC,CASSLVFGEADYNEQFF
NA,TRBV2,TRBJ2-7,NA,TGTGCCAGCAGGGCCCGTTACGAGCAGTACTTC,CASRARYEQYF
TRBD2,TRBV9,TRBJ2-7,NA,TGTGCCAGCAACTCCGGGACTAGCAGCTACGAGCAGTACTTC,CASNSGTSSYEQYF
TRBD2,TRBV12-5,TRBJ2-1,NA,TGTGCTAGTGGTTTGTTGGTGACTAGCGGGTTGAGCTCCTACAATGAGCAGTTCTTC,CASGLLVTSGLSSYNEQFF
TRBD1,TRBV27,TRBJ2-1,once,TGTGCCAGCAGTACCCGGACAGGCCGGGTGGAAAGTGAGCAGTTCTTC,CASSTRTGRVESEQFF
TRBD1,TRBV10-3,TRBJ2-2,NA,TGTGCCATCAGTGAGGCTGACAGGGGGTCGGTCACCGGGGAGCTGTTTTTT,CAISEADRGSVTGELFF
NA,TRBV29-1,TRBJ2-4,NA,TGCAGCGTTGAAAGGGGGGCCAAAAACATTCAGTACTTC,CSVERGAKNIQYF
NA,TRBV28,TRBJ1-5,NA,TGTGCCAGCAGTTTATTCGGGTACAATCAGCCCCAGCATTTT,CASSLFGYNQPQHF
TRBD1,TRBV13,TRBJ1-2,NA,TGTGCCAGCAGCTTAGGCCTAATACAGGGGGAAAAGGGCTACACCTTC,CASSLGLIQGEKGYTF
NA,TRBV25-1,TRBJ2-3,few,TGTGCCAGCAGTGACATGGGAGTTTCCACAGATACGCAGTATTTT,CASSDMGVSTDTQYF
TRBD1,TRBV24-1,TRBJ1-6,NA,TGTGCCACCAGTGGGGCCCGGGACAGCAAGGTGAGCTCCTATAATTCACCCCTCCACTTT,CATSGARDSKVSSYNSPLHF